This TCR beta chain originates from a study of CD8+ T cells in alopecia areata. The study, taken as a whole, reports: Many expanded lesional clones persisted during tofacitinib (in both scalp and blood). Tofacitinib significantly decreased scalp clonality and expanded CD8+ clones among top 100.

RNA, once extracted, was reverse transcribed into cDNA for use as the sequencing template. Profiled with immunoSEQ multiplex PCR; TCRdb holds only in-frame clones, not every one. The table lists roughly 190,000 clones, about three fifths of them singletons. Treatment defined: oral pan-JAK inhibitor, 5-10 mg twice daily. This CDR3 contains 12 residues. CDR1 is SGHDT, CDR2 YYEEEE, per germline. V lost 1 base, J lost 3 bases, and 5 bases lay in between. As concerns this clone: Its antigen is currently unknown.

Sequencing used CD4+ T cells sorted from blood, obtained at week 4, from a patient treated with tofacitinib. The receptor was isolated from a human donor with alopecia areata. The rearrangement joins TRBV5-6 to TRBJ2-7; D remains unclear. The CDR3 loop reads CASSLTYYEQYF. The CDR3, as DNA: TGTGCCAGCAGCTTGACCTACTACGAGCAGTACTTC.